One sample yielded the 15 T cell receptor beta chains listed below, sequenced in a study of blood T cell repertoires in COVID-19. Repertoires were generated with immunoSEQ multiplex PCR, while TCRdb's copy carries only in-frame clones and drops some. The table records 50,000 to 65,000 clones, more than 80% of them present only once. Sequencing was performed on peripheral blood. All receptors derive from a human donor in a cohort sampled during active COVID-19.

V usage is TRBV28 and J usage is TRBJ1-6; 9 bases align to TRBD1. V lost 6 bases, J lost 10 bases, and 10 bases stayed unmatched. The V gene's germline CDR1 is MDHEN and CDR2 SYDVKM. The CDR3 is 15 amino acids. CDR3 sequence reads: CASSPGQGLGSPLHF. CDR3 nucleotides: TGTGCCAGCAGCCCTGGACAGGGGCTGGGGTCACCCCTCCACTTT.

This chain connects TRBV13 to TRBJ1-1; possible D gene TRBD1, 5 bases. The CDR3 is made up of 16 amino acids. The V gene lost 3 bases and the J gene lost 6 bases, with 20 bases spanning the gap. Germline V gene lookup returns CDR1 PRHDT and CDR2 FYEKMQ (reference sequence). The CDR3 coding sequence is TGTGCCAGCAGCTTGAGAGGGTGGGGGGAACACCCTGAAGCTTTCTTT. This sequence encodes CASSLRGWGEHPEAFF.

The chain joins TRBV28 to TRBJ1-1; no definite D call. The CDR3 contains 15 residues. CDR1 and CDR2 from the germline V gene are MDHEN and SYDVKM. V was cut by 5 bases and J by 0 bases, with 13 bases left in between. DNA of the CDR3: TGTGCCAGCAGTACCGAAGGAGGTCTGAACACTGAAGCTTTCTTT. Its protein is CASSTEGGLNTEAFF.

This chain joins TRBV5-4 and TRBJ2-5; a possible D gene is TRBD1 (5 bases). V was clipped by 1 base and J by 5 bases, with 12 bases between them. The germline gives CDR1 SGHNT, CDR2 YYREEE (reference sequence). This CDR3 is built from 14 residues. Here the CDR3 reads CASSLKRGGETQYF. DNA for the CDR3: TGTGCCAGCAGCTTGAAAAGGGGCGGTGAGACCCAGTACTTC. Complete variable domain (other parts from reference TRBV5-4 and TRBJ2-5): ETGVTQSPTHLIKTRGQQVTLRCSSQSGHNTVSWYQQALGQGPQFIFQYYREEENGRGNFPPRFSGLQFPNYSSELNVNALELDDSALYLCASSLKRGGETQYFGPGTRLLVL.

This clone appeared once. The V gene is TRBV11-2, the J gene TRBJ2-7; TRBD1 agrees at 7 bases. V shed 5 bases and J 3 bases; nucleotides not matched to a gene: 10. From germline, CDR1 is SGHAT and CDR2 FQNNGV. This CDR3 comprises 15 residues. The CDR3 loop is CASSATGTAFYEQYF. CDR3 nucleotides: TGTGCCAGCAGCGCTACCGGGACAGCTTTCTACGAGCAGTACTTC.

The rearrangement uses TRBV19 and TRBJ1-1, with 12 bases lining up with TRBD1. Germline V gives CDR1 LNHDA, CDR2 SQIVND (reference sequence). The CDR3 is made up of 15 amino acids. Germline trimming cut 6 bases from V and 11 bases from J; bases unmatched to any gene: 13. The CDR3 sequence: CASSAAGTGGGVAFF. The CDR3 nucleotides are TGTGCCAGTAGCGCGGCCGGGACAGGGGGCGGAGTGGCTTTCTTT.

The rearrangement uses TRBV21-1 and TRBJ2-7; the D call of TRBD1 is as the table states it, not checked on the DNA. TRBV21-1 is a listed pseudogene. This CDR3 spans 18 amino acids. The CDR3 DNA is TGTGCCAGCAGCTCCCGGGACAGGGGGCCCTCCAGACTCTACGAGCAGTACTTC. It specifies CASSSRDRGPSRLYEQYF.

The chain is built from TRBV2 and TRBJ2-2, with D possibly matching TRBD1 (6 bases). This CDR3 is 17 amino acids long. Germline V gene sequence: CDR1 SNHLY, CDR2 FYNNEI. The V and J ends lost 3 bases and 5 bases respectively, with 19 bases between them. The chain's CDR3 is CASSELQGIRATGELFF. DNA for the CDR3: TGTGCCAGCAGTGAGCTCCAGGGGATAAGAGCGACCGGGGAGCTGTTTTTT.

The chain couples TRBV11-2 to TRBJ2-7; 12 positions agree with TRBD2. The CDR3 spans 14 residues. Trimming removed 5 bases from V and 5 bases from J; junction bases left unmatched: 4. Germline CDR1 reads SGHAT; CDR2 reads FQNNGV. CDR3 nucleotides: TGTGCCAGCAGCCCAGCTAGCGGGAGGGACGAGCAGTACTTC. It yields the protein CASSPASGRDEQYF.

The genes are TRBV30 and TRBJ2-1, with D possibly TRBD1 on 6 matching bases. V lost 1 base and J lost 9, with 10 bases in between. The germline V gene encodes CDR1 GTSNPN and CDR2 SVGIG (reference sequence). The CDR3 runs 12 residues. The chain's CDR3 is CAWSGGRGEQFF. The DNA of the CDR3 is TGTGCCTGGAGTGGGGGGCGTGGTGAGCAGTTCTTC. Looking up the rest from reference TRBV30 and TRBJ2-1 gives the full variable domain: SQTIHQWPATLVQPVGSPLSLECTVEGTSNPNLYWYRQAAGRGLQLLFYSVGIGQISSEVPQNLSASRPQDRQFILSSKKLLLSDSGFYLCAWSGGRGEQFFGPGTRLTVL.

This clone was seen more than once but under ten times. The J gene is TRBJ2-3, the V gene TRBV7-2, with D unresolved. The V and J ends lost 2 bases and 6 bases respectively, with 9 bases between them. Germline CDR1 and CDR2: SGHTA and FQGNSA. The CDR3 has 13 residues. The DNA for the CDR3 is TGTGCCAGCAGCTTACCGCAAGAGGATACGCAGTATTTT. As protein: CASSLPQEDTQYF.

This rearrangement joins TRBV7-9 to TRBJ1-3, with D possibly being TRBD1 (6 bases). Trimming shortened V by 2 bases and J by 0 bases, and 17 bases separated the two germline ends. The CDR3 extends over 18 amino acids. Germline CDR1 and CDR2: SEHNR and FQNEAQ (reference sequence). CDR3 nucleotide sequence: TGTGCCAGCAGCTTAACAACTCGGGACACCGGCTCTGGAAACACCATATATTTT. This translates into CASSLTTRDTGSGNTIYF.

The chain employs TRBV4-1 and TRBJ1-3; 7 bases line up with TRBD1. CDR1 and CDR2 (germline): MGHRA, YSYEKL. V was pared by 2 bases and J by 1 base, with 8 bases of the junction left unmatched. CDR3 length: 17 residues. CDR3 sequence reads: CASSQRYRGTSGNTIYF. CDR3 DNA sequence: TGCGCCAGCAGCCAACGTTACAGGGGTACATCTGGAAACACCATATATTTT.

With regard to this clone: The junction does not match germline at one end; this may be a read error. The chain combines TRBV12-3 or TRBV12-4 with TRBJ2-1; no definite D call. This CDR3 contains 12 residues. CDR3 residues: CASSLAYDEQFF. The CDR3 DNA reads as TGTGCCAGCAGTTTAGCCTACGATGAGCAGTTCTTC.

This sequence joins TRBV11-2 and TRBJ1-4; D ambiguous. Per the germline V gene, CDR1 is SGHAT and CDR2 is FQNNGV. Trimming took 5 bases from V and 8 from J, leaving 9 bases between them. CDR3 length equals 12 residues. CDR3 DNA sequence: TGTGCCAGCAGCCGACTTCGCGAAAAACTGTTTTTT. As protein: CASSRLREKLFF. Full variable domain (rest looked up from reference TRBV11-2 and TRBJ1-4): EAGVAQSPRYKIIEKRQSVAFWCNPISGHATLYWYQQILGQGPKLLIQFQNNGVVDDSQLPKDRFSAERLKGVDSTLKIQPAKLEDSAVYLCASSRLREKLFFGSGTQLSVL.